This T cell receptor beta chain originates from a study of vaccination and CD4 T cells after COVID-19. Study context: Nasal swab PCR detected SARS-CoV-2 in convalescent patients; fewer than ten had mild disease, one severe. Timing of post-vaccine sample collection was a median 72 days after dose two, with a range of 14 to 241. Overlapping spike peptides of SARS-CoV-2, HCoV-NL63, HCoV-OC43 and HCoV-229E were used, and cells were stimulated with them.

Treatment noted: approximately 9-day PBMC culture with coronavirus spike peptide pools or control peptides (ViraFEST assay). Sequenced with the Oncomine TCR Beta short-read assay was DNA taken from cultured CD4+ T cells. The authors extracted genomic DNA from cultured CD4+ T cells. TCRdb re-analysed the PCR reads in MiXCR, keeping a single row per CDR3 protein. The table shows some 10,000 distinct CDR3 sequences, with roughly 50% occurring only once. V was pared by 6 bases and J by 6 bases, with 14 bases between. This CDR3 is 13 amino acids long. As for this clonotype: Its antigen remains unidentified.

This TCR was recovered from a human donor who had recovered from COVID-19. The genes are TRBV12-3 or TRBV12-4 and TRBJ1-2, with D possibly being TRBD1 (6 bases). The sequenced sample was CD4+ T cells from blood, cultured in vitro. In nucleotides, the CDR3 is TGTGCCAGCAGATTGAACAGGGCCCATGGCTACACCTTC. It yields the protein CASRLNRAHGYTF.